This TCR beta chain was obtained from a study of T cells after yellow fever vaccination (dated 2019 in TCRdb). Looking at the study overall: Memory subsets (EM, EMRA, CM and Tscm) were sorted on a BD FACS Aria III using CD3, CD45RA, CCR7 and CD95 staining. Bulk PBMC replicates and cell subsets were isolated from blood drawn at multiple timepoints before and after both primary and secondary immunization. The SMART-Seq v4 Ultra Low Input RNA kit was used to prepare libraries from fractions with low cell numbers. Sorting of memory subsets took place on days 0, 15 and 45 and at 18 months after primary vaccination, as well as on days 0, 15 and 45 after the 30-year booster. Two healthy male donors made up the cohort, one aged 18 to 29 years and the other aged 30 to 40 years. To follow T-cell clones before and after both primary and booster YFV17D yellow fever vaccination, bulk TCR alpha and beta repertoires underwent longitudinal sequencing.

Trimming at the junction amounts to 6 bases on V and 5 bases on J, and the germline ends lie 16 bases apart. The CDR3 runs 15 residues from the cysteine to the phenylalanine. Only CDR3 DNA is held: 45 bases, read in frame from base 1. About this clonotype: No much larger clonotype is one base removed from it; base qualities were not supplied.

TCR cDNA was synthesized by 5'RACE template switching, which introduced a universal primer site and unique molecular identifiers. cDNA synthesis was primed from both the TCR alpha and TCR beta constant segments. Library amplification used two PCR steps, and the second PCR step added sample barcodes and sequencing adapters. Sequencing of libraries was done on Illumina HiSeq 2500 (2x100 bp) or NovaSeq (2x150 bp). The authors' analysis ran thus. MIGEC was used to demultiplex reads and collapse the reads into UMI consensus sequences, and MiXCR was used for V(D)J alignment. Vaccine-responding clonotypes were defined with edgeR using replicate PBMC samples, requiring FDR below 0.01 and a log2 fold change above 5 up to day 15. Bulk clonotypes were assigned CD4 or CD8 identity according to which sequenced CD4 or CD8 repertoire held them at higher abundance. Clonotype frequencies in memory subsets were weighted by FACS-sorted cell numbers to estimate each clone's distribution across memory phenotypes. Through fastp at Q25 and MiXCR, TCRdb rebuilt clones from the public reads, retaining in-frame beta chains. All rows with the same CDR3 protein become a single entry with the most common DNA and genes. The V and J calls were not made by the authors but by TCRdb's processing. This sample comprises 46,000 or so distinct CDR3 sequences, approximately 6.3% of them detected only once. Of the sample, 8.5% to 12% is held by the ten largest clones.

The treatment or condition label on this specimen signifies: live attenuated yellow fever vaccine strain. PBMCs were isolated from peripheral blood using a standard Ficoll-Paque protocol. RNA from sorted memory subsets was extracted with the RNeasy Micro Kit. Paper-wide results and their limitations: Because only a couple of donors were included in the study, the extent to which the findings can be generalized is limited. The secondary T-cell response was found to be weaker but faster than the primary response, with a peak reached on day 5 rather than on day 15. After the booster, most of the clones that had expanded following primary vaccination were detected again (around 95% of CD4 and more than 85% of CD8), which suggests that memory was broadly maintained. In the sorted memory subsets on day 0, nearly all vaccine-responding clonotypes were below the level of detection. A small share of clonotypes occurred in both CD4 and CD8 compartments, likely arising from convergent recombination. Computational filtering was required because FACS-sorted repertoires could contain abundant contaminating clonotypes from the bulk population.

The sequence links TRBV12-3 or TRBV12-4 to TRBJ2-2; D gene: possibly TRBD1, on 6 matching bases. Sequenced here: PBMCs, either bulk or a sorted T-cell subset (CD4+, CD8+, memory, or dextramer-sorted; not recorded which), sampled 45 days after the yellow fever booster vaccination. The sequence was obtained from a man aged 30 to 39 who received the YFV17D yellow fever vaccine. The nucleotide sequence reads as follows: TGTGCCAGCAGGCTGTCGGGGCAGGGGACCGGGGAGCTGTTTTTT. It is translated as CASRLSGQGTGELFF.